This T cell receptor (beta chain) was recorded in a study of T cell responses to AZD1222 COVID-19 vaccine. About this clone: Its antigen is unknown.

Germline CDR1 reads SGHRS; CDR2 reads YFSETQ. The CDR3 is 15 amino acids. Trimming shortened V by 1 base and J by 7 bases, and 15 bases separated the two germline ends. Sequenced by immunoSEQ multiplex PCR; TCRdb stores in-frame clones only, minus some. Seen here are 250,000 to 300,000 clones, almost 95% observed once, and the top ten hold around 0.6%. Notes on the study in general: A rise in Spike-specific TCR breadth and depth followed two AZD1222 doses. Of the AZD1222 recipients, only six were seropositive at baseline. Spike as a whole was targeted by vaccine-associated CD4 TCRs, dominant at 160-218 and 743-854. Unmutated variant regions reportedly attract nearly half of all spike-specific TCRs.

This TCR was sampled from an adult who received the AZD1222 COVID-19 vaccine. The rearrangement joins TRBV5-1 to TRBJ2-1; TRBD2 is a possible D gene (5 bases). The material was peripheral blood, obtained 28 days after the second AZD1222 dose. The CDR3 DNA sequence: TGCGCCAGCAGCTTGAGGCCGGGATCGGGAAATGAGCAGTTCTTC. Protein sequence: CASSLRPGSGNEQFF.